This T cell receptor beta chain appears in the sequencing data of a study of molecular identifiers for immune sequencing clone quantification. Notes on the study in general: Highly expanded clones may be undercounted when identical TCR molecules share barcodes. More than 97% of effector molecules, versus under 1% of naive-cell molecules, belonged to clones above 20 RNA copies.

Preparation methods for the bulk TCR libraries were those previously described, with listed TCR primers. Using its own MiXCR run on the PCR reads, TCRdb lists one record per CDR3 protein. The repertoire includes roughly 12,000 distinct CDR3 sequences, roughly 16% of them detected once, and around 1.7% sits in the top ten. This CDR3 spans 15 amino acids. Germline trimming cut 0 bases from V and 8 bases from J; bases unmatched to any gene: 7. The germline V gene has CDR1 DFQATT and CDR2 SNEGSKA (reference sequence). Judged by abundance, this clonotype is medium-sized (0.01 to 0.1%). The antigen is unknown. The CD8+CD4-CCR7+CD45RA+ phenotype defined the sorted naive CD8 T cells.

The source material was naive CD8+ T cells from blood, with Jurkat cell RNA spiked in. Subset denoted: FACS-sorted CD8+CD4-CCR7+CD45RA+ naive T cells. V usage is TRBV20-1 and J usage is TRBJ2-3; 11 nucleotides agree with TRBD2. The clonotype originates from a human donor in good health. Some libraries in this study had Jurkat cell RNA spiked in. Here the CDR3 DNA reads TGCAGTGCTAGAGATCCACTAGCGGGAGAGGGTACGCAGTATTTT. Translating gives CSARDPLAGEGTQYF.